This T cell receptor (beta chain) was sequenced during a study of blood T cell repertoires in COVID-19 (dated by TCRdb to about 2020). About the full investigation: Samples covering the acute and convalescent phases of COVID-19 were provided by collaborators in the United States, Italy and Spain. The material from the prospective study consisted of cDNA or gDNA derived from T cells, B-cell-depleted T cells, or PBMCs. Deeply sampled blood TCRbeta repertoires from subjects exposed to, actively infected with, or recovered from COVID-19 were included in the dataset. The repertoires were released in a freely available public database intended as a resource for research on the immune response to SARS-CoV-2. The samples were drawn from two sources: the first 160 participants of the ongoing ImmuneRACE study, and over 950 subjects contributed by 6 global collaborators. Nearly every sample came with metadata listing a de-identified subject ID, COVID-19 status, age in years and sex. Where available, HLA class I and class II types were taken from metadata supplied by the sample provider and were not determined by assay-based typing. The study at large found these results: The quantity of clinical and demographic metadata differed by source and by participant and was supplied without curation.

Note on this clone: No antigen is known for it. No base quality values were provided; no much bigger clone lies one nucleotide off.

TCRbeta CDR3 regions were amplified from genomic DNA by means of the immunoSEQ Assay, a bias-controlled multiplex PCR. The authors processed their data as follows. The number of nucleated cells in each sample was estimated by amplification of reference gene primers within the assay. Sequence reads were collapsed and filtered to measure the absolute abundance of every unique TCRbeta CDR3 rearrangement. For each sample, productive Simpson clonality was calculated as the square root of Simpson's diversity index over productive rearrangements. TCRdb limited this immuneACCESS table to in-frame rearrangements with V and J called. A share of clones is missing; checked studies link under half to unresolved V genes, and the rest is unexplained. For V, J and clone size, that table is used; D and trimming come from the DNA. The sample table contains about 360,000 clones; only one count was recorded for roughly 86% of them. The top ten hold approximately 1.2% of the sample.

Enrolling through a virtual design, the prospective study's participants ranged in age from roughly 18 to 100 years and lived across 24 United States geographic areas. In the prospective study, cohorts were assigned on the basis of participant-reported clinical history obtained from a screening survey and a study questionnaire. For ImmuneRACE Cohort 3, a participant was defined as recovered based on two consecutive negative NP/OP PCR tests, clearance by a healthcare professional, or resolution of symptoms. Each participant in the prospective study had whole blood, serum and a nasopharyngeal or oropharyngeal swab collected by mobile phlebotomists. Participants in the prospective study had the option to provide additional blood draws and questionnaires over a 2-month period. Prospective study blood samples were shipped either frozen or at room temperature before DNA extraction. Its CDR3 holds 14 amino acids, cysteine through phenylalanine. The CDR3 DNA has 42 bases and is translated from base 1. The junction shows trimming of 7 bases on V and 1 base on J, and the gene matches do not reach 4 bases of it. The germline V gene sets CDR1 to SNHLY and CDR2 to FYNNEI.

This clonotype was sampled from a man between 25 and 39 years old who had recovered from COVID-19. Source material: PBMCs or T cells enriched from blood (not recorded which). The chain was built from TRBV2 and TRBJ2-1, and TRBD1 aligns with 7 junction nucleotides. The encoded CDR3 is CASMTGSSYNEQFF. The DNA sequence is TGTGCCAGCATGACAGGGAGTTCCTACAATGAGCAGTTCTTC.